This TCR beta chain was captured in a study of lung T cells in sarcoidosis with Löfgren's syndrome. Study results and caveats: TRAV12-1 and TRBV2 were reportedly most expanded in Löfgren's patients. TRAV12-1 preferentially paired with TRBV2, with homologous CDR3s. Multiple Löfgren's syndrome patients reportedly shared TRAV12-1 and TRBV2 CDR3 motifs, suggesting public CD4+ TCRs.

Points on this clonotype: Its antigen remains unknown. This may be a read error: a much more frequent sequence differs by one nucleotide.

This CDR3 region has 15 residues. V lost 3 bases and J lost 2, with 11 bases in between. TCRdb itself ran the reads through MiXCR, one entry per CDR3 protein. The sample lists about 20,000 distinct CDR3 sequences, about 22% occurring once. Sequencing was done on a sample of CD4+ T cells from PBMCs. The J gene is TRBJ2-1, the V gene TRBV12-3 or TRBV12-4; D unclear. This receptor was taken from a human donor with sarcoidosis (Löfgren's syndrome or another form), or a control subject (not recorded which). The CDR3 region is CASSLAGGPYNEQFF. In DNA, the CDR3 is TGTGCCAGCAGTTTGGCTGGCGGTCCCTACAATGAGCAGTTCTTC.